What follows are 20 T cell receptor beta chains derived from one specimen sequenced in a study of blood T cell repertoires in COVID-19. The repertoire was sequenced with immunoSEQ multiplex PCR; TCRdb's copy has only in-frame clones and lacks some. The table has 100,000 to 150,000 clones, about 80% seen once. Material for sequencing was PBMCs or T cells enriched from blood (not recorded which). The source is a middle-aged man with acute COVID-19.

The chain recombines TRBV19 with TRBJ1-1, with 7 bases lining up with TRBD1. Trimming took 6 bases from V and 3 from J; bases not matched to a gene: 4. The V gene's germline CDR1 is LNHDA and CDR2 SQIVND (reference sequence). This CDR3 region has 13 residues. The CDR3, as DNA: TGTGCCAGTAGCCCCAGGGGGGACACTGAAGCTTTCTTT. It encodes CASSPRGDTEAFF.

The chain combines TRBV3-1 (or the pseudogene TRBV3-2) with TRBJ1-2, with a possible D match to TRBD1 (5 bases). Germline V gene sequence: CDR1 LGHDT, CDR2 YNNKEL (reference sequence). This CDR3 has 14 amino acids. V lost 4 bases and J lost 1, with 10 bases in between. The CDR3 sequence: CASSLGGNNYGYTF. In DNA, the CDR3 is TGTGCCAGCAGCCTCGGGGGAAATAACTATGGCTACACCTTC.

The genes are TRBV9 and TRBJ1-5, with no clear D. In germline, CDR1 is SGDLS, CDR2 YYNGEE. Deletions cut 3 bases from V and 0 bases from J, with 10 bases between. The CDR3 length is 15 residues. The DNA for the CDR3 is TGTGCCAGCAGCGCAACGGGGAGTAGCAATCAGCCCCAGCATTTT. Translating gives CASSATGSSNQPQHF.

There are a few counts of this clone. J is TRBJ1-1 and V is TRBV7-9; 9 nucleotides match TRBD1. After removal of 3 bases from V and 8 bases from J, the junction contained 4 bases not matched to a gene. Germline CDR1 is SEHNR and CDR2 is FQNEAQ (reference sequence). The CDR3 length is 13 residues. CDR3 loop: CASSLGQGLEAFF. CDR3 sequence (DNA): TGTGCCAGCAGCTTGGGACAGGGTTTAGAAGCTTTCTTT.

The rearrangement uses TRBV7-2 and TRBJ1-2, with a tentative D call TRBD1 (6 bases). Germline CDR1 and CDR2: SGHTA and FQGNSA. The CDR3 runs 15 residues. The V and J ends lost 7 bases and 5 bases respectively, with 20 bases between them. As DNA, the CDR3 is TGTGCCAGCACCCTACGGGAAGGGGGTGTGTATGGCTACACCTTC. It codes for CASTLREGGVYGYTF.

CDR3 sequence: CASSSLLGYTF. As DNA, the CDR3 is TGTGCCAGCAGTTCCCTTTTAGGCTACACCTTC. V and J are TRBV28 and TRBJ1-2, with D unclear. V shed 4 bases and J shed 8 bases, with 8 bases lying between them. This CDR3 spans 11 amino acids. Germline V gives CDR1 MDHEN, CDR2 SYDVKM.

This clone appeared a single time. This sequence joins TRBV2 and TRBJ2-3; TRBD2 agrees at 12 bases. Germline trimming cut 5 bases from V and 8 bases from J; bases unmatched to any gene: 17. The CDR3 has 18 residues. The germline gives CDR1 SNHLY, CDR2 FYNNEI. The DNA of the CDR3 is TGTGCCAGCAGTCGCCCTTACTCCCTAGCGGGGGGGTCTGGTACGCAGTATTTT. Translating it yields CASSRPYSLAGGSGTQYF.

The genes are TRBV6-5 and TRBJ1-2; 9 bases agree with TRBD1. The J segment lost 2 bases and the V segment lost 6 bases, leaving 4 bases of the junction unmatched. The germline gives CDR1 MNHEY, CDR2 SVGAGI. There are 14 residues in the CDR3. The CDR3 reads CASRGTGPNYGYTF. The CDR3 DNA reads TGTGCCAGCAGAGGGACAGGGCCCAACTATGGCTACACCTTC.

The chain combines TRBV7-9 with TRBJ2-1, with TRBD2 as a possible D gene (5 bases). The germline CDR1 and CDR2 sequences are SEHNR and FQNEAQ (reference sequence). Deletions cut 6 bases from V and 6 bases from J, with 21 bases between. The CDR3 is 16 amino acids. CDR3 sequence (DNA): TGTGCCAGCAGTCCAAAATCCGGGATTACGTTCAATGAGCAGTTCTTC. Its translation is CASSPKSGITFNEQFF.

This chain connects TRBV28 to TRBJ1-1; D not resolved. V lost 5 bases, J lost 1 base, and 11 bases lay in between. CDR1 and CDR2 (germline): MDHEN, SYDVKM. This CDR3 contains 14 residues. The CDR3 DNA sequence: TGTGCCAGCAGTGTTTTTCGGGGGAACACTGAAGCTTTCTTT. This sequence encodes CASSVFRGNTEAFF.

The rearrangement joins TRBV14 to TRBJ2-1, with TRBD2 matching over 13 bases. Germline V gives CDR1 SGHDN, CDR2 FVKESK. J was trimmed by 4 bases and V by 5 bases; bases with no gene match: 5. The CDR3 runs to 16 residues. CDR3 residues: CASSLLAGGGYNEQFF. Written as DNA, the CDR3 is TGTGCCAGCAGCTTACTAGCGGGAGGGGGTTACAATGAGCAGTTCTTC.

This clone was counted once. CDR3 protein: CAWSVTLTQGSQPQHF. CDR3 nucleotide sequence: TGTGCCTGGAGTGTAACCCTAACACAGGGAAGTCAGCCCCAGCATTTT. This rearrangement joins TRBV30 to TRBJ1-5; possibly TRBD1 for D (6 bases). Trimming removed 0 bases from V and 6 bases from J, with 18 bases in between. This CDR3 is built from 16 residues. Germline V lookup: CDR1 GTSNPN, CDR2 SVGIG (reference sequence).

This chain joins TRBV7-3 and TRBJ2-6; TRBD1 agrees at 9 bases. Germline V gene data show CDR1 as SGHTA and CDR2 as FQGTGA. The length of the CDR3 is 17 residues. The J segment lost 2 bases and the V segment lost 5 bases, leaving 7 bases of the junction unmatched. The CDR3 DNA follows: TGTGCCAGCAGCGGTTGGGACAGGGTAGCTGGGGCCAACGTCCTGACTTTC. Translated: CASSGWDRVAGANVLTF.

CDR3 residues: CASSLALMSDEQYF. The CDR3 DNA follows: TGCGCCAGCAGCTTGGCCTTAATGTCAGACGAGCAGTACTTC. The chain employs TRBV5-1 and TRBJ2-7; no reliable D call. Germline V gene lookup returns CDR1 SGHRS and CDR2 YFSETQ. Trimming stripped 0 bases from V and 5 bases from J, with 12 bases between. CDR3 size: 14 residues.

This clone was observed a handful of times. The V call is TRBV25-1, the J call TRBJ2-7; unclear D gene. The ends were cut back, 4 bases at V and 3 bases at J, with 4 bases in the middle. In germline, CDR1 is MGHDK, CDR2 SYGVNS. The CDR3 length is 11 residues. The CDR3 region is CASSAGYEQYF. The CDR3 DNA reads TGTGCCAGCAGTGCCGGCTACGAGCAGTACTTC.

Only a few counts were recorded for this clone. V usage is TRBV5-1 and J usage is TRBJ1-1; 9 bases are shared with TRBD1. Trimming at V came to 0 bases and at J to 3 bases, leaving 12 bases not matched to a gene. The CDR3 contains 18 residues. Germline V gene sequence: CDR1 SGHRS, CDR2 YFSETQ. The CDR3 nucleotides read TGCGCCAGCAGCTTGGGGCCGACAGGGGGGCATTTCGACACTGAAGCTTTCTTT. Encoded protein: CASSLGPTGGHFDTEAFF.

The chain combines TRBV2 with TRBJ2-7; 9 bases are shared with TRBD1. This CDR3 comprises 12 residues. After removal of 6 bases from V and 6 bases from J, the junction contained 3 bases not matched to a gene. Germline V gene data show CDR1 as SNHLY and CDR2 as FYNNEI. The CDR3 sequence is CASRDRGAEQYF. Written as DNA, the CDR3 is TGTGCCAGCAGGGACAGGGGAGCCGAGCAGTACTTC. Full variable domain (missing parts from reference TRBV2 and TRBJ2-7): EPEVTQTPSHQVTQMGQEVILRCVPISNHLYFYWYRQILGQKVEFLVSFYNNEISEKSEIFDDQFSVERPDGSNFTLKIRSTKLEDSAMYFCASRDRGAEQYFGPGTRLTVT.

For the CDR3, the DNA is TGTGCCAGCAGCTTAGTGGGACTCTCCAATCAGCCCCAGCATTTT. Translated: CASSLVGLSNQPQHF. The V and J genes are TRBV7-2 and TRBJ1-5, with D tentatively TRBD1 (5 bases). With 1 base removed from V and 3 bases from J, the gap between germline ends came to 10 bases. Germline CDR1 and CDR2: SGHTA and FQGNSA. The CDR3 consists of 15 residues.

The V call is TRBV3-1 (or the pseudogene TRBV3-2), the J call TRBJ2-1; weak D call: TRBD1 (5 bases). The CDR3 loop spans 16 amino acids. Germline values: CDR1 LGHDT, CDR2 YNNKEL (reference sequence). V dropped 1 base and J dropped 5 bases, with 15 bases sitting between them. The CDR3 region is CASSQVGRVFDNEQFF. The DNA of the CDR3 is TGTGCCAGCAGCCAAGTAGGCAGGGTATTCGACAATGAGCAGTTCTTC.

The chain carries TRBV5-1 and TRBJ2-2, with 7 positions matching TRBD1. This CDR3 is built from 15 residues. The germline V gene encodes CDR1 SGHRS and CDR2 YFSETQ. J was trimmed by 5 bases and V by 0 bases; bases with no gene match: 4. CDR3 nucleotide sequence: TGCGCCAGCAGCTTGGCAGGGGGTGAAACCGGGGAGCTGTTTTTT. Amino acid sequence: CASSLAGGETGELFF.